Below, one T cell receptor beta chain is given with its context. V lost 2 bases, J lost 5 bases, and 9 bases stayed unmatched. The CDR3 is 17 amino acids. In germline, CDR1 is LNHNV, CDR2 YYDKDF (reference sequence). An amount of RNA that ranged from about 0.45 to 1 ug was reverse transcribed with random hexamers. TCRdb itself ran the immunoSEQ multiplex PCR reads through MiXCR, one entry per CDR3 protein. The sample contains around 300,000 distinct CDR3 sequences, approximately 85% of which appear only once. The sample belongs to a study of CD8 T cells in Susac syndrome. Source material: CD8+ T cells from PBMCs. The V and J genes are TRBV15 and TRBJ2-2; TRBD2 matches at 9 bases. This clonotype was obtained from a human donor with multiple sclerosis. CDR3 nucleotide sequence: TGTGCCACCAGCAGACCTTTAGCGGGAGAAGGTACCGGGGAGCTGTTTTTT. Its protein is CATSRPLAGEGTGELFF.